The entry below describes one TCR beta chain. The data belong to a study of T cells and copy number aberrations in small-cell lung cancer. Trimming pared 0 bases from V and 6 bases from J, leaving 17 bases between. The CDR3 is made up of 15 amino acids. Germline CDR1 reads GTSNPN; CDR2 reads SVGIG (reference sequence). The method was immunoSEQ multiplex PCR; TCRdb's version includes in-frame clones alone and lacks a portion of them. Of about 8,200 clones in the sample, approximately 85% are singletons; the top ten hold roughly 4.6%. The chain recombines TRBV30 with TRBJ1-1; D perhaps matches TRBD1 (5 bases). The sequence derives from a woman between 45 and 65 years old with small cell lung cancer. Sequences were obtained from normal tissue next to the tumor. The CDR3 DNA sequence: TGTGCCTGGAGTGTAAAGGTGGGTCAGGGAGCTGAAGCTTTCTTT. It encodes CAWSVKVGQGAEAFF.